One T cell receptor beta chain is described in this entry. Generated by immunoSEQ multiplex PCR, the TCRdb table keeps only in-frame clones and is missing some. In the table there are about 210,000 clones, roughly 78% of which are singletons. The CDR3 covers 18 residues. The J segment lost 4 bases and the V segment lost 0 bases, leaving 7 bases of the junction unmatched. Germline-derived CDR1 and CDR2 are SGHDT and YYEEEE. This sample is drawn from a study of blood T cell repertoires in COVID-19. Study information: COVID-19 samples from acute and convalescent phases originated in the United States, Italy and Spain. Sources were T cells, B-cell-depleted T cells, or PBMCs; the material itself was cDNA or gDNA.

The chain links TRBV5-6 to TRBJ2-1; 13 nucleotides match TRBD2. The TCR sequence derives from a woman between 40 and 55 years old with acute or convalescent COVID-19. Sequenced input: peripheral blood. This CDR3 is CASSLGIGLAGEYNEQFF. DNA of the CDR3: TGTGCCAGCAGCTTGGGGATTGGACTAGCGGGGGAATACAATGAGCAGTTCTTC.